The 16 T cell receptor beta chains in this list originate from one sample, sequenced in a study of T cells in Graves' hyperthyroidism and ophthalmopathy. RNA transcripts served as the template for amplifying TCR beta CDR3 regions. A first-round RT-PCR of the TCR CDR3 used the HTBI primer set. TCRdb re-called the multiplex PCR reads with MiXCR, one entry per CDR3 protein. The data show hundreds of thousands of distinct CDR3 sequences, around 21% seen once. Sequencing used blood. These receptors all stem from a man younger than 45 with Graves' ophthalmopathy.

This clonotype was observed at least ten times. The rearrangement uses TRBV11-2 and TRBJ1-4; 7 bases map to TRBD1. The CDR3 is made up of 13 amino acids. With 5 bases clipped from V and 8 bases from J, the junction kept 5 bases outside the gene matches. Germline V gene sequence: CDR1 SGHAT, CDR2 FQNNGV. The CDR3 nucleotides are TGTGCCAGCAGCACAGGGGCAGTAGAAAAACTGTTTTTT. Translation: CASSTGAVEKLFF.

This clonotype was detected many times. The chain combines TRBV28 with TRBJ2-2; 13 nucleotides match TRBD2. This CDR3 is built from 18 residues. CDR1 is MDHEN and CDR2 is SYDVKM in the germline V gene. The J segment lost 7 bases and the V segment lost 1 base, leaving 9 bases of the junction unmatched. For the CDR3, the DNA is TGTGCCAGCAGTTTATTTGGAGGACTAGCGGGAGATAACGGGGAGCTGTTTTTT. It is translated as CASSLFGGLAGDNGELFF.

Only a few counts were recorded for this clonotype. The J gene is TRBJ2-7, the V gene TRBV5-1; TRBD2 is a possible D gene (5 bases). Germline V lookup: CDR1 SGHRS, CDR2 YFSETQ. The CDR3 is 16 amino acids. V was trimmed by 4 bases and J by 0 bases, leaving 17 bases between them. CDR3 protein: CASSQDPDSDSYEQYF. In DNA, the CDR3 is TGCGCCAGCAGCCAAGATCCAGATAGCGACTCCTACGAGCAGTACTTC. Full variable domain (remainder filled in from reference TRBV5-1 and TRBJ2-7): KAGVTQTPRYLIKTRGQQVTLSCSPISGHRSVSWYQQTPGQGLQFLFEYFSETQRNKGNFPGRFSGRQFSNSRSEMNVSTLELGDSALYLCASSQDPDSDSYEQYFGPGTRLTVT.

J is TRBJ2-4 and V is TRBV6-1, with D possibly being TRBD2 (6 bases). Per germline, CDR1 MNHNS and CDR2 SASEGT. V lost 6 bases, J lost 8 bases, and 23 bases lay in between. The CDR3 has 16 amino acids. As DNA, the CDR3 is TGTGCCAGCAGCGCCGGACTAAGCGGACATAAAGACATTCAGTACTTC. Amino acid sequence: CASSAGLSGHKDIQYF.

V is TRBV5-1 and J is TRBJ1-2; tentatively, D is TRBD1 (5 bases). This CDR3 is 18 amino acids long. The germline V gene encodes CDR1 SGHRS and CDR2 YFSETQ. V was clipped by 0 bases and J by 3 bases, with 21 bases between them. The CDR3, as DNA: TGCGCCAGCAGCTTGGCCGTGAATAAAAACTGGGACCACTATGGCTACACCTTC. This codes for CASSLAVNKNWDHYGYTF.

The gene calls are TRBV28 and TRBJ2-5; no definite D call. Germline-derived CDR1 and CDR2 are MDHEN and SYDVKM. Between the trimmed V and J ends, which lost 7 bases and 1 base, there was a span of 16 bases. This CDR3 comprises 15 residues. The CDR3 DNA follows: TGTGCCAGCAACCGCCTAATGAGGTTCCAAGAGACCCAGTACTTC. The encoded protein is CASNRLMRFQETQYF.

At least ten counts were recorded for this clonotype. The V and J genes are TRBV5-1 and TRBJ2-2; unclear D gene. The germline V gene has CDR1 SGHRS and CDR2 YFSETQ. V lost 1 base and J lost 4, with 17 bases in between. This CDR3 is 17 amino acids long. CDR3 residues: CASSLRASPYGTGELFF. For the CDR3, the DNA is TGCGCCAGCAGCTTGAGGGCTAGTCCGTATGGCACCGGGGAGCTGTTTTTT.

J is TRBJ2-7 and V is TRBV28, with D perhaps TRBD1 (5 bases). There are 13 residues in the CDR3. From germline, CDR1 is MDHEN and CDR2 SYDVKM. Trimming left V 10 bases short and J 6 bases short, with 19 bases between. CDR3 in DNA: TGTGCCATCAAGCCCGGGTCCAGGGTCGAGCAGTACTTC. This translates into CAIKPGSRVEQYF.

A word on this clonotype: The junction departs from the called germline gene at one end, perhaps through a read error. The rearrangement uses TRBV6-5 and TRBJ1-3; no clear D gene. CDR1 MNHEY and CDR2 SVGAGI come from the germline V gene. This CDR3 is 14 amino acids long. The CDR3 sequence is CAISYSLSGNTIYF. In DNA, the CDR3 is TGTGCCATCAGTTACTCACTCTCTGGAAACACCATATATTTT.

This clonotype has just a few counts. This sequence joins TRBV19 and TRBJ1-5; D not certain. There are 10 residues in the CDR3. Deletions cut 7 bases from V and 5 bases from J, with 3 bases between. Looked up from germline, CDR1 is LNHDA and CDR2 is SQIVND (reference sequence). CDR3 nucleotides: TGTGCCAGTACCGATCAGCCCCAGCATTTT. This encodes CASTDQPQHF. Combining the CDR3 with reference TRBV19 and TRBJ1-5 gives the whole variable domain DGGITQSPKYLFRKEGQNVTLSCEQNLNHDAMYWYRQDPGQGLRLIYYSQIVNDFQKGDIAEGYSVSREKKESFPLTVTSAQKNPTAFYLCASTDQPQHFGDGTRLSIL.

Remarks on this clonotype: A much larger clone lies a single base off, so this may be a read error. The chain uses TRBV20-1 and TRBJ2-5, with 9 nucleotides matching TRBD1. Judging by the DNA end, TRBJ2-1 fits better; the J call may be wrong. Per germline, CDR1 DFQATT and CDR2 SNEGSKA (reference sequence). The CDR3 extends over 12 amino acids. CDR3 coding DNA: TGCAGTGCCAAAAGACAGGGGGAGACCCAGTTCTTC. This translates into CSAKRQGETQFF.

This clonotype came up many times. The chain recombines TRBV11-2 with TRBJ2-2, with TRBD2 as a possible D gene (7 bases). V lost 5 bases and J lost 4, with 20 bases in between. This CDR3 has 17 residues. Germline assignment: CDR1 SGHAT and CDR2 FQNNGV. The CDR3 bases are TGTGCCAGCAGCCCCTCGGGGGGCCTCCTTCCCACCGGGGAGCTGTTTTTT. Its protein product is CASSPSGGLLPTGELFF.

The J gene is TRBJ2-7, the V gene TRBV12-3 or TRBV12-4; D perhaps matches TRBD2 (6 bases). Between the trimmed V and J ends, which lost 3 bases and 5 bases, there was a span of 14 bases. The CDR3 is 14 amino acids. CDR3 sequence: CASSLTGRDDEQYF. CDR3 DNA sequence: TGTGCCAGCAGTTTGACCGGGAGAGATGACGAGCAGTACTTC.

This clonotype was seen only a few times. The chain has TRBV9 and TRBJ2-3; 11 positions match TRBD2. The CDR3 is 17 residues long. Trimming cost V 2 bases and J 3 bases; bases outside gene matches: 8. Germline V gives CDR1 SGDLS, CDR2 YYNGEE. The CDR3 is CASSVGLAVGWTDTQYF. The CDR3 bases are TGTGCCAGCAGCGTGGGACTAGCGGTCGGCTGGACAGATACGCAGTATTTT.

This clonotype came up a few times. The rearrangement joins TRBV10-3 to TRBJ1-4; the D gene is possibly TRBD1 (6 bases). This CDR3 has 15 amino acids. Germline V gives CDR1 ENHRY, CDR2 SYGVKD. V lost 3 bases, J lost 1 base, and 9 bases lay in between. Written as DNA, the CDR3 is TGTGCCATCAGTGATCCGGGACAAACTAATGAAAAACTGTTTTTT. This codes for CAISDPGQTNEKLFF.

A note on this clonotype: The junction differs from germline at one of its ends, possibly a read error. The chain couples TRBV14 to TRBJ1-3; unclear D gene. CDR3 size: 12 residues. CDR1 SGHDN and CDR2 FVKESK come from the germline V gene. CDR3 nucleotides: TGTGCCAGCAGAGCGTCTGGAAACACCATGTATTTT. Translation: CASRASGNTMYF.